This entry concerns a single T cell receptor beta chain. Its antigen is currently unknown. The germline V and J ends were trimmed by 1 base and 3 bases, with 7 bases remaining between them. The CDR3 has 14 residues. In germline, CDR1 is LGHNT, CDR2 FRNRAP. PCR involved 60 Vbeta and 13 Jbeta primers. Libraries were prepared by immunoSEQ multiplex PCR; TCRdb keeps only in-frame clonotypes and omits some of them. The data contain fewer than 200,000 clones, more than 80% of them singletons. The sample is drawn from a study of cytomegalovirus exposure and HLA in healthy donors. Study-wide findings and caveats: Later analysis placed DRB1 highest and HLA-C lowest in TCR association rates, which differed by HLA locus.

This receptor was taken from a boy younger than 18 in good health and CMV-seronegative. Input material: PBMCs. The gene calls are TRBV12-5 and TRBJ1-5; D might be TRBD1 (5 bases). The CDR3 spells CASGLETVNQPQHF. The CDR3 bases are TGTGCTAGTGGTTTGGAGACAGTCAATCAGCCCCAGCATTTT.